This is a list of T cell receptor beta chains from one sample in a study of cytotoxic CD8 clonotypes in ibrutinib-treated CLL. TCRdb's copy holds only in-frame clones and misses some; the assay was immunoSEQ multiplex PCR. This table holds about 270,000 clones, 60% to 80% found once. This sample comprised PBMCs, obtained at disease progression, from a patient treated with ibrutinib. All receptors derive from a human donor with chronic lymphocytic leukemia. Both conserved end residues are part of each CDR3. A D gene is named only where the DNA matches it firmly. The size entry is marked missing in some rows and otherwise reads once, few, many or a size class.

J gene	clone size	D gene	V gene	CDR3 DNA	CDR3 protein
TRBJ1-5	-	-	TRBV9	TGTGCCAGCAGCGCCAAAGGGGGGCCGTTGGATCAGCCCCAGCATTTT	CASSAKGGPLDQPQHF
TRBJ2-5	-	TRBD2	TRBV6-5	TGTGCCAGCAGCCCGGGGGGGCACCGTGGAGAGACCCAGTACTTC	CASSPGGHRGETQYF
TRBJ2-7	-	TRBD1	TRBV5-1	TGCGCCAGCAGCTTGGCCGGGACAGGAGCCTCCTACGAGCAGTACTTC	CASSLAGTGASYEQYF
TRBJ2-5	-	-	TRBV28	TGTGCCAGCAGTTCAGGGAGAGAGACCCAGTACTTC	CASSSGRETQYF
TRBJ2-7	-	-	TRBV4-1	TGCGCCAGCAGCCAAGCGATGGGACTTCCTTACGAGCAGTACTTC	CASSQAMGLPYEQYF
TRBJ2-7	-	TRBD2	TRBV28	TGTGCCAGCAGCTTGGGGACTAGCGTTTTCTCCTACGAGCAGTACTTC	CASSLGTSVFSYEQYF
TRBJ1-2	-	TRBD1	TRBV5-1	TGCGCCAGCAGCCTCATACCAGGGGGCTTCTACACCTTC	CASSLIPGGFYTF
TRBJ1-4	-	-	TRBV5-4	TGTGCCAGCAGCTCGGGTTCAACTAATGAAAAACTGTTTTTT	CASSSGSTNEKLFF
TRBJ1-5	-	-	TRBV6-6	TGTGCCAGCACTGCAATGGGGAGCAATCAGCCCCAGCATTTT	CASTAMGSNQPQHF
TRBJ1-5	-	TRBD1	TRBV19	TGTGCCAGTAGTACAGTCCGGGACAGGGCACAGCCCCAGCATTTT	CASSTVRDRAQPQHF
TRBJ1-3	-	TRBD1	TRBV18	TGTGCCAGCTCACCGCCCGGTCTGACAGGGCCTGGAAACACCATATATTTT	CASSPPGLTGPGNTIYF
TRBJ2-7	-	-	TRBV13	TGTGCCAGCAGCGGGCGAATATTAAACGAGCAGTACTTC	CASSGRILNEQYF
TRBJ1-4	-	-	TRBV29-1	TGCAGCGTTGGGCCCGGACCTGGGAAACTGTTTTTT	CSVGPGPGKLFF
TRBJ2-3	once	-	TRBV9	TGTGCCAGCAGCGTAGAGGTGGGCCAGAGCACAGATACGCAGTATTTT	CASSVEVGQSTDTQYF